This paragraph reports one TCR beta chain. Its antigen is not identified. The CDR3 has 16 amino acids. Germline V gene data show CDR1 as SGHTA and CDR2 as FQGNSA. The V and J ends lost 2 bases and 4 bases respectively, with 15 bases between them. This sample is drawn from a study of cytomegalovirus exposure and HLA in healthy donors. The study's findings and limits: TCR beta sequences reportedly predicted most subjects' HLA-A and HLA-B alleles accurately. The authors excluded some V segments, including TRBV6-2 and TRBV6-3, as indistinguishable.

PCR amplification relied on 60 Vbeta primers (plus 13 Jbeta primers). The repertoire was sequenced with immunoSEQ multiplex PCR; TCRdb's copy has only in-frame clones and lacks some. The sample includes tens of thousands of clones, 80% of them seen just once. Sequencing was done on a sample of PBMCs. This chain connects TRBV7-2 to TRBJ1-3, with D possibly TRBD1 on 6 matching bases. The receptor was derived from a woman aged 50 to 60 in good health and CMV-seropositive. The CDR3 coding sequence is TGTGCCAGCAGCTTATCCAGGGGTGGGTTGGGAAACACCATATATTTT. Translation: CASSLSRGGLGNTIYF.